One TCR beta chain is described in this entry. There is no known antigen for this receptor. There are no base qualities to consult, and no much larger clone falls within one base. V is clipped by 3 bases and J by 6 bases, and the sequence between their germline boundaries is 11 bases long. The CDR3 has 14 amino acids, counting the end cysteine and phenylalanine. Only the CDR3 region is kept as DNA, spanning 42 bases read in frame from base 1. This entry belongs to a study of blood T cells in healthy people across ages (dated by TCRdb to the mid-2010s). Describing the broader study: In model experiments, template switching captured roughly one uniquely barcoded TCR beta cDNA molecule for every two T cells. To track age-related changes in TCR beta repertoire diversity, the study relied on deep sequencing normalized with unique cDNA molecular identifiers. Four age groups were formed from the donors: young (average around 15 years), middle-aged (approximately 39), aged (around 62) and long-lived (around 82). To avoid experimental bias, donors of different ages were distributed randomly across sequencing lanes. Using the same blood draw, the study looked at two additional independent replicas of 1 million unique cDNA reads for two donors, one aged 18 to 30 and the other aged 80 or older.

Library prep was done by 5' RACE. Sequencing instrument: Illumina HiSeq 2500. The second PCR ran for about 7 to 11 cycles and used a J-beta primer mix along with a sample-barcoded 5' primer. A unique molecular identifier was introduced onto each TCR beta cDNA molecule by a template-switch 5' adaptor carrying 12 random nucleotides. Each sample yielded at least 2.5 million CDR3-containing paired-end reads. First-strand cDNA was synthesized from all RNA with the Mint cDNA synthesis kit, primed by a TRBC-specific oligonucleotide. After uracil-DNA glycosylase treatment, a first 18-cycle PCR used universal primers M1SS and BC2_uni_R on all cDNA. The original methods were these. Each sample was normalized by randomly selecting 1 million high-quality reads, each carrying a distinct molecular identifier. Reads with shared molecular identifiers were discarded instead of being binned into consensus sequences. MiTCR, set to a Q25 quality threshold and the strictest error-elimination algorithm, was used for CDR3 identification, clonotype clustering and error correction. Lower-bound total TCR beta diversity was estimated with a nonparametric unseen species model using Euler transformation. Using fastp trimming at Q25 and MiXCR clonotype assembly, TCRdb reanalyzed the public sequencing data and kept in-frame beta chains. CDR3 protein sequences are deduplicated, and each keeps its most common genes and DNA. The V and J calls come from TCRdb's annotation, not from the publication. Within this sample are about a million distinct CDR3 sequences, with around two fifths of them counted one time only. Jointly, the top ten make up around 12% of the sample.

Overall results and qualifications from the work: A strong correlation was found between observed TCR beta diversity and the percentage of naive T cells measured by flow cytometry. As age increased, observed TCR beta diversity per million T cells dropped in a roughly linear way, and a significant reduction was already evident by age 40. Total diversity estimates from one million sequenced T cells were considered lower bounds and underestimates. Compared with the aged group, the long-lived group had more naive CD4+ T cells, fewer expanded clones and increased TCR diversity, suggesting age selection. Because profiling used bulk unsorted PBMCs, naive and antigen-experienced compartments could not be compared conclusively. The CMV infection status of donors was not known, potentially confounding age-related changes in expanded clonotypes.

Donors were under 40 systemically healthy Caucasian individuals from Russia aged 6 to 90 years. Each donor gave around 9 milliliters of peripheral blood, collected into EDTA-treated Vacutainer tubes. Ficoll-Paque density-gradient centrifugation was used to isolate PBMCs, with at least 6.5 million per sample. Trizol reagent was used to extract total RNA from PBMCs, with at least 6 micrograms per sample. Naive CD45RAhigh/CD27high T cell percentages were measured by flow cytometry on a PBMC aliquot from every donor. Sequencing used blood. The chain is encoded by TRBV12-3 or TRBV12-4 joined to TRBJ1-4, with no confident D gene call. This clonotype was obtained from a man aged 18 to 30 in good health. The nucleotides read TGTGCCAGCAGTTTTGTGGGGAGAGATGAAAAACTGTTTTTT. It specifies CASSFVGRDEKLFF.